This is a list of T cell receptor beta chains from one sample in a study of cytomegalovirus exposure and HLA in healthy donors. The data were produced by immunoSEQ multiplex PCR, yet TCRdb's version contains in-frame clones alone and is incomplete. The sample has more than 80,000 clones, 65% to 80% seen once. Material for sequencing was PBMCs. The receptors come from a man aged 55-75 years in good health and CMV-seronegative. Both conserved end residues are part of each CDR3. The D gene is left open where the match is weak. Expanded clones get a size class; other rows say once, few or many, or leave the size out.

DNA,CDR3,D,J,size,V
TGTGCCAGCAGCCATATCTCCTACAATGAGCAGTTCTTC,CASSHISYNEQFF,.,TRBJ2-1,few,TRBV4-2
TGCAGCGTTGAAGAGCGCGGCGTTCTCTCTGGAAACACCATATATTTT,CSVEERGVLSGNTIYF,.,TRBJ1-3,few,TRBV29-1
TGTGCCAGCAGTTTGAGGTTTTCGTACGGAAACACCATATATTTT,CASSLRFSYGNTIYF,.,TRBJ1-3,.,TRBV27
TGTGCCAGCAGCGCCAGGGGGCTGGAGACCCAGTACTTC,CASSARGLETQYF,TRBD1,TRBJ2-5,.,TRBV5-6
TGTGCCAGCAGTCTGCCAGGGATACCCAACACTGAAGCTTTCTTT,CASSLPGIPNTEAFF,.,TRBJ1-1,.,TRBV6-9
TGTGCCAGCAGCTTACTCGACAGGGAGACTGAAGCTTTCTTT,CASSLLDRETEAFF,TRBD1,TRBJ1-1,.,TRBV5-6
TGTGCCAGCAGTGAAGGGGCCCGTAAAGAGACCCAGTACTTC,CASSEGARKETQYF,.,TRBJ2-5,few,TRBV2
TGCGCCAGCAGCTTGGGGGGACAGACCAGTCGTGAAGCTTTCTTT,CASSLGGQTSREAFF,TRBD1,TRBJ1-1,.,TRBV5-1
TGTGCCAGTAGTATCGGGGGATCTGGAAACACCATATATTTT,CASSIGGSGNTIYF,.,TRBJ1-3,.,TRBV19
TGTGCCAGCAGCTTATCTGGGACAGTGTACGAGCAGTACTTC,CASSLSGTVYEQYF,TRBD1,TRBJ2-7,.,TRBV7-9
TGTGCCAGCAGCCCCAAATCAGGAGGCAGCAATTCACCCCTCCACTTT,CASSPKSGGSNSPLHF,.,TRBJ1-6,.,TRBV7-2
TGTGCCAGCAGTGAAAGTGTTTGGACAGAAGGAACTGAAGCTTTCTTT,CASSESVWTEGTEAFF,.,TRBJ1-1,.,TRBV2
TGTGCCAGCAGTGATTCGAGATATGGCTACACCTTC,CASSDSRYGYTF,.,TRBJ1-2,few,TRBV25-1
TGTGCCAGCAGTGTTGAGAGAAACACTGAAGCTTTCTTT,CASSVERNTEAFF,.,TRBJ1-1,.,TRBV6-1
TGTGCCAGCAGTTACAAGGGGGGGGCCTACAATGAGCAGTTCTTC,CASSYKGGAYNEQFF,.,TRBJ2-1,.,TRBV6-5
TGTGCCTGGACCCCGGGAGAGACCCAGTACTTC,CAWTPGETQYF,.,TRBJ2-5,.,TRBV30
TGTGCCAGCAGTTACTCACTAGCGGGGGGGACTGAGCAGTTCTTC,CASSYSLAGGTEQFF,TRBD2,TRBJ2-1,few,TRBV6-5
TGCAGCGTTGATCCCCCGGTGAACTATGGCTACACCTTC,CSVDPPVNYGYTF,.,TRBJ1-2,.,TRBV29-1
TGTGCCTGGAACCCTCGGGGTAAGCGTCTGCACACCATATATTTT,CAWNPRGKRLHTIYF,.,TRBJ1-3,.,TRBV30
TGTGCCAGTAGTACCCGGGACAGAAACACCATATATTTT,CASSTRDRNTIYF,.,TRBJ1-3,.,TRBV19
TGTGCCAGCAGTTTAGGTGGCCAGATCACCGGGGAGCTGTTTTTT,CASSLGGQITGELFF,.,TRBJ2-2,.,TRBV28
TGTGCCAGCAGGTCTGGCGGGGGCCTTCCCGGGGAGCTGTTTTTT,CASRSGGGLPGELFF,.,TRBJ2-2,.,TRBV7-3
TGTGCCAGCATGCCCGAACAGGGAGCGGGAAACACCATATATTTT,CASMPEQGAGNTIYF,.,TRBJ1-3,.,TRBV2
TGTGCCAGCAGCGGACACGGGAACACTGAAGCTTTCTTT,CASSGHGNTEAFF,.,TRBJ1-1,few,TRBV7-3
TGTGCCAGCAGCCCCCGAACATTGGGCGGGACTGAAGCTTTCTTT,CASSPRTLGGTEAFF,.,TRBJ1-1,few,TRBV7-2
TGTGCCAGCAGCCGACAGGGAGGAGTTCAAGAGACCCAGTACTTC,CASSRQGGVQETQYF,.,TRBJ2-5,.,TRBV5-8
TGTGCCAGTAGCTCAGCTAGCCAGGGGACTGAAGCTTTCTTT,CASSSASQGTEAFF,.,TRBJ1-1,few,TRBV19
TGTGCCTGGAGTAGGAAAGGGACAGGGTCTGATACGCAGTATTTT,CAWSRKGTGSDTQYF,TRBD1,TRBJ2-3,.,TRBV30
TGTGCCAGCACCCGGGACAGCGCAAATGAAAAACTGTTTTTT,CASTRDSANEKLFF,TRBD1,TRBJ1-4,.,TRBV6-1
TGCGCCAGTAAACCGGGACAGGGGGATCTGTATGGCTACACCTTC,CASKPGQGDLYGYTF,TRBD1,TRBJ1-2,.,TRBV10-2
TGTGCCAGCAGCGGGACTAGCGGGGGACCTACAGATACGCAGTATTTT,CASSGTSGGPTDTQYF,TRBD2,TRBJ2-3,.,TRBV6-4
TGCAGCGTTGAAGGGCGGGGGATACTCTCCTACAATGAGCAGTTCTTC,CSVEGRGILSYNEQFF,TRBD2,TRBJ2-1,.,TRBV29-1
TGTGCCACCAGCAGGGTTGGACAGGCCCTGGGTTACACCTTC,CATSRVGQALGYTF,TRBD1,TRBJ1-2,.,TRBV15
TGTGCCAGCAGACCCGGGACAGGGACTCTCCACGAGCAGTACTTC,CASRPGTGTLHEQYF,TRBD1,TRBJ2-7,.,TRBV6-5
TGTGCCAGCAGCTCGGGACAGGGAGGGAACACTGAAGCTTTCTTT,CASSSGQGGNTEAFF,TRBD1,TRBJ1-1,.,TRBV13
TGTGCCAGCTCACTACCTAGCGGGGTTATCTACAATGAGCAGTTCTTC,CASSLPSGVIYNEQFF,TRBD2,TRBJ2-1,.,TRBV18
TGTGCCAGCTCTCAGAGCGGGGGCGAATACAATGAGCAGTTCTTC,CASSQSGGEYNEQFF,TRBD2,TRBJ2-1,.,TRBV18